The source of this T cell receptor beta chain is a study of identical twins. TCRdb re-analysed the 5' RACE reads in MiXCR, keeping a single row per CDR3 protein. This table has around 960,000 distinct CDR3 sequences, over 9% appearing once. CDR1 and CDR2 from the germline V gene are MNHEY and SVGAGI. The CDR3 has 14 amino acids. V was pared by 2 bases and J by 5 bases, with 3 bases of the junction left unmatched. These data are also associated with another study on yellow fever vaccine responses in identical twins.

The clonotype originates from a young woman in good health. The chain employs TRBV6-5 and TRBJ2-5; 9 bases match TRBD1. Sequencing was carried out using PBMCs. The CDR3, as DNA: TGTGCCAGCAGTTACCACGACAGGGGGGAGACCCAGTACTTC. It encodes CASSYHDRGETQYF.